Detailed here is one T cell receptor beta chain. CDR3 length: 15 amino acids. Germline V gene data show CDR1 as SGHRS and CDR2 as YFSETQ. The data were taken from a study of monozygotic twins with inflammatory bowel disease. TCRdb re-analyzed the 5' RACE reads; it lists each CDR3 protein once, without DNA. The sample totals around 380,000 distinct CDR3 sequences. Sequenced material: blood. This clonotype was sampled from a human donor with ulcerative colitis or Crohn's disease, or a healthy co-twin of an affected twin (not recorded which). The chain recombines TRBV5-1 with TRBJ2-1; as DNA is missing, the TRBD1 call by TCRdb cannot be tested. The CDR3 loop is CASSLGTNPYNEQFF.